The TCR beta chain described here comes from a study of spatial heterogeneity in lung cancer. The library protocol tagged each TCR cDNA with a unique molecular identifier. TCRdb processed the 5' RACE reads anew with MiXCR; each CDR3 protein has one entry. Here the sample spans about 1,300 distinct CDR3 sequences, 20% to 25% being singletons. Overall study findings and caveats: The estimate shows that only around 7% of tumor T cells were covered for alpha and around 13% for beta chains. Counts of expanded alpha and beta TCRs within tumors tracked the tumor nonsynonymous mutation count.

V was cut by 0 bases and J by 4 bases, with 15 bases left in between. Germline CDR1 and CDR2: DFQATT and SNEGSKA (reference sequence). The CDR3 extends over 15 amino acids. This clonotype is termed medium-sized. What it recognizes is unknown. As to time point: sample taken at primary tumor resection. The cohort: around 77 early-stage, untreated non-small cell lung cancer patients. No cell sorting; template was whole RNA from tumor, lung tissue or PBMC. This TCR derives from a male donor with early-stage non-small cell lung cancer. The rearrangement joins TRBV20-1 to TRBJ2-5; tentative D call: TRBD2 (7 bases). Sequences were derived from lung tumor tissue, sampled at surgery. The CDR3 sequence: CSARDAGAGGETQYF. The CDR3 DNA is TGCAGTGCTAGAGATGCGGGGGCCGGGGGAGAGACCCAGTACTTC.